Shown below are 5 T cell receptor beta chains from a single sample sequenced in a study of graft-versus-host responses after intestinal transplantation. Sequencing was performed with immunoSEQ multiplex PCR; in TCRdb, only in-frame clones are kept and a portion is missing. In the table there are 15,000 or so clones, around 82% of which are singletons. Once graft tissue had been processed, intraepithelial and lamina propria lymphocytes were released. The material was ileum tissue, obtained 17 days after transplant. These receptors came from a human patient who received an intestinal transplant, so some T cells may come from the graft donor.

The chain carries TRBV19 and TRBJ1-1; tentative D call: TRBD1 (6 bases). From germline, CDR1 is LNHDA and CDR2 SQIVND (reference sequence). V lost 1 base to trimming and J lost 1 base, with 7 bases between them. The CDR3 length is 14 residues. Written as DNA, the CDR3 is TGTGCCAGTAGTATAGGGACAGCGAACACTGAAGCTTTCTTT. Protein: CASSIGTANTEAFF.

The chain is built from TRBV11-2 and TRBJ2-2; tentatively, D is TRBD1 or TRBD2 (8 bases each). The V gene lost 0 bases and the J gene lost 5 bases, with 19 bases spanning the gap. In germline, CDR1 is SGHAT, CDR2 FQNNGV. CDR3 length: 18 residues. The CDR3: CASSLDRGGRGPTGELFF. In DNA form, the CDR3 reads TGTGCCAGCAGCTTAGATCGGGGGGGCAGGGGGCCTACCGGGGAGCTGTTTTTT.

The gene calls are TRBV19 and TRBJ2-1, with 8 bases lining up with TRBD2. This CDR3 contains 16 residues. The V and J ends lost 5 bases and 0 bases, in that order; junction bases with no gene match: 6. Germline V gene lookup returns CDR1 LNHDA and CDR2 SQIVND (reference sequence). Here the CDR3 DNA reads TGTGCCAGTAGTTCTTTAGCGGGGAGCTCCTACAATGAGCAGTTCTTC. This translates into CASSSLAGSSYNEQFF.

To note about this clone: Mismatch with germline at one junction end may stem from a read error. The chain employs TRBV9 and TRBJ2-3; D may be TRBD1 or TRBD2 (6 bases each). Germline V lookup: CDR1 SGDLS, CDR2 YYNGEE. CDR3 size: 15 residues. CDR3 residues: CASSPNLRGQDTRYF. CDR3 bases: TGTGCCAGCAGTCCAAATCTTCGGGGGCAAGATACGCGGTATTTT.

This chain uses TRBV4-1 with TRBJ2-7; D unclear. V was trimmed by 1 base and J by 0 bases, leaving 22 bases between them. Germline V gene lookup returns CDR1 MGHRA and CDR2 YSYEKL. The CDR3 is 19 residues long. CDR3 loop: CASSQVPTLRRASSYEQYF. In DNA form, the CDR3 reads TGCGCCAGCAGCCAAGTCCCTACCCTTCGTCGGGCAAGCTCCTACGAGCAGTACTTC.